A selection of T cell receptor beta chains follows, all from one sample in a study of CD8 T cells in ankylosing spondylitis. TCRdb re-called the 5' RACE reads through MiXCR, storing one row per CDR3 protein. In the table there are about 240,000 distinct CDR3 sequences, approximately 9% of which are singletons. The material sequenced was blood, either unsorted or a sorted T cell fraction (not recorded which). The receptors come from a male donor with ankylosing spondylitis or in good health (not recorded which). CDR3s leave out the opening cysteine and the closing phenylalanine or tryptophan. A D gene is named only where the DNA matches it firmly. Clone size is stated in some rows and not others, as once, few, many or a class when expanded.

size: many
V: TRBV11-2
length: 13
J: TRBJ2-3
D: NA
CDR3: ASSLEINRLDTQY

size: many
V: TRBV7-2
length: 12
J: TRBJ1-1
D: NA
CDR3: ASSLVGGRTEAF

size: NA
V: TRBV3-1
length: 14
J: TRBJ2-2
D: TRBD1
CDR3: ASSYTRTGSTGELF

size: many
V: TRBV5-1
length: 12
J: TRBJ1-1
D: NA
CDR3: ASSLDTMNTEAF

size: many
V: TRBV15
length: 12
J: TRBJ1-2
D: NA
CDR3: ATSRVFPGDGYT

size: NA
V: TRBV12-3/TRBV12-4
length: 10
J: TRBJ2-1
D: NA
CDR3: ASSYRGGEQF

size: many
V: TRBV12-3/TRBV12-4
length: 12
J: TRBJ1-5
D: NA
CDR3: ASSEDRFNQPQH

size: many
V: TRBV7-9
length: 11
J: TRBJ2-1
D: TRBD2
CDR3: ASSQELLAGQF

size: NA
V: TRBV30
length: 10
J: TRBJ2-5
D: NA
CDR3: AWSYGQETQY

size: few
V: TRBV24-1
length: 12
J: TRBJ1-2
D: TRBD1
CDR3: ATSDAGTDYGYT

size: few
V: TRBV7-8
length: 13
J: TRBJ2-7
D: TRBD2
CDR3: ASSLAGGSAYEQY

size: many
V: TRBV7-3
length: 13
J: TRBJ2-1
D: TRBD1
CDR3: ASSLSGQGFGEQF

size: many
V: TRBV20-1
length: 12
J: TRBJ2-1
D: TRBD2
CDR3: SVSPSGIHNEQF

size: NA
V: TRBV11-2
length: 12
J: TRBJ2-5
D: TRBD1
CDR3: ASSPGQGRETQY

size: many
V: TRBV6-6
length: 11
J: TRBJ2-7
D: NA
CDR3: ASRTLNPGEQY

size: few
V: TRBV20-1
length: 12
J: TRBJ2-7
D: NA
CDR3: SARDSTSSYEQY

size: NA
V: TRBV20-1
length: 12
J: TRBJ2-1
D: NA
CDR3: SARRGHSYNEQF

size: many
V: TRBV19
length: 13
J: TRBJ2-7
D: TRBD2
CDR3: ASSISSGRSYEQY

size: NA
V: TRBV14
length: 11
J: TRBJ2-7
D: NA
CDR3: ASSQEVSYEQY

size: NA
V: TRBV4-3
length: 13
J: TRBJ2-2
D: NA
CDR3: ASSQAGANTGELF

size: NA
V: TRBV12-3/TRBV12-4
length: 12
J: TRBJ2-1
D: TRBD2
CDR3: ASTRAGGGNEQF

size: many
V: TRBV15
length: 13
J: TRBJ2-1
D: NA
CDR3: ATSILTGKISEQF

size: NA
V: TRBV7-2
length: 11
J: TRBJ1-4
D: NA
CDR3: ASSAGPNEKLF

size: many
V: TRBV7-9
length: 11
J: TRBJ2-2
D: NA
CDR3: ASSSNWGGELF

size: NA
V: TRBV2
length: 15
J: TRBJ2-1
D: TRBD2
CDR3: ASKVDSGLAGDNEQF

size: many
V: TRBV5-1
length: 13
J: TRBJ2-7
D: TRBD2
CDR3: ASSWTSGRSYEQY

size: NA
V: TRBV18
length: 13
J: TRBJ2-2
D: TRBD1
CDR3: ASSPPDRVTGELF

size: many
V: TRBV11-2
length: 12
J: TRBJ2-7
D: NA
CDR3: ASSLEAPPYEQY

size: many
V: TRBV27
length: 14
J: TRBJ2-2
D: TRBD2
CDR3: ASRLLAGGQTGELF